In this sample, the clone carrying this TCR beta chain turned up many times. Amplified regions were TCR beta CDR3 sequences from RNA transcripts. Using the HTBI primer set, a first-round RT-PCR was run on the TCR CDR3. TCRdb itself ran the multiplex PCR reads through MiXCR, one entry per CDR3 protein. The data contain approximately 590,000 distinct CDR3 sequences, around a sixth of them singletons. This sample was taken from a study of T cells in Graves' hyperthyroidism and ophthalmopathy. Germline values: CDR1 MRHNA, CDR2 SNTAGT. V was trimmed by 0 bases and J by 2 bases, leaving 9 bases between them. The CDR3 runs to 15 residues.

This receptor was obtained from a woman in her twenties or thirties with Graves' hyperthyroidism. The chain combines TRBV6-4 with TRBJ2-3; tentative D call: TRBD2 (5 bases). Material: blood. The CDR3 DNA sequence: TGTGCCAGCAGTGACTCGGCGGGCCCCACAGATACGCAGTATTTT. Amino acids: CASSDSAGPTDTQYF.